This T cell receptor beta chain was captured in a study of shared clonotypes between healthy human individuals. Study overall: Donors consisted of two women and a few men between 18 and 49.

A word on this clone: The antigen remains undetermined. In the same sample, other DNA sequences code for this CDR3.

The naive CD8 population came from CD45RO-negative cells selected for CCR7, without terminally differentiated effector memory CD45RA+ cells. The study's findings and limits: Estimated clonotype richness was generally higher in naive than memory subsets. For naive CD4 cells, roughly 5% of clonotypes were shared across a handful of donors.

This CDR3 has 14 residues. Germline V gene data show CDR1 as MNHEY and CDR2 as SMNVEV (reference sequence). Trimming pared 3 bases from V and 4 bases from J, leaving 9 bases between. A roughly 200 ng quantity of DNA, 25,000 to 35,000 T cell genomes, went into the sorted-subset replicate PCRs. Using immunoSEQ multiplex PCR, the repertoire was profiled, and TCRdb retains in-frame clones only, with some absent. The sample has about 2.1 million clones, over 85% seen once. This sequence joins TRBV27 and TRBJ2-2, with D uncertain. The receptor was derived from a man younger than 35 in good health. Some clones in this sample may be carry-over from other donors' samples. Sequencing input: naive CD8+ T cells from PBMCs. DNA for the CDR3: TGTGCCAGCAGTTTCATCGGTAGCACCGGGGAGCTGTTTTTT. It yields the protein CASSFIGSTGELFF.